The rows below give T cell receptor beta chains drawn from one sample of a study of radiation and T cells in renal cell carcinoma. Produced via immunoSEQ multiplex PCR; TCRdb's table is partial and in-frame only. The table records roughly 90,000 clones, around four fifths of them present only once. Source: blood, taken from a patient whose treatment included radiotherapy and nephrectomy. Receptors were obtained from a man aged 45 to 65 with renal cell carcinoma. CDR3s leave out the opening cysteine and the closing phenylalanine or tryptophan.

len	v_gene	CDR3aa
14	TRBV5-6	ASSDDGTGVSDTQY
13	TRBV19	ASSIEINSYNEQF
14	TRBV11-2	ASSLHMGQVRTEAF
10	TRBV30	ALDRGSYGYT
13	TRBV5-5	ASSATAGTSYGYT
11	TRBV19	ASSGTSTDTQY
18	TRBV11-3	ASSLVRDRGLRRLSYEQY
11	TRBV5-1	ASSLQGVETQY
16	TRBV10-3	AISVGDSNYGVNTEAF
12	TRBV5-1	ASRATVYTDTQY
12	TRBV5-4	ASSLREGLGELF
12	TRBV4-3	ASSQEATTDTQY
13	TRBV7-9	ASSFSLRASGEQY
10	TRBV29-1	SDSGGFNEQF
11	TRBV6-5	ASGDWKQETQY
10	TRBV28	ASSLSGTTSY
13	TRBV5-1	ASSLGTGMNTEAF
13	TRBV19	ASSLRQQRDSPLH